This T cell receptor (beta chain) originates from a study of OX40 agonist ivuxolimab in advanced cancers. The V and J ends lost 1 base and 6 bases respectively, with 13 bases between them. Per the germline V gene, CDR1 is LNHDA and CDR2 is SQIVND (reference sequence). This CDR3 has 15 residues. General study findings and limits: CD4+ T cells averaged fewer expanded clones than CD8+ T cells. Still undetermined is the antigen specificity of the expanded peripheral T cells.

As concerns this clone: Antigen: not known.

The data were produced by immunoSEQ multiplex PCR, yet TCRdb's version contains in-frame clones alone and is incomplete. The table lists roughly 74,000 clones, about four fifths of them singletons. The sequencing here drew on CD4+ or CD8+ T cells sorted from blood, taken in a trial of the OX40 agonist ivuxolimab. The sequence came from an adult with an advanced solid tumor such as melanoma, head and neck, liver or kidney cancer. The J gene is TRBJ1-5, the V gene TRBV19; D remains ambiguous. The CDR3 sequence: CASSIAVTRSQPQHF. In DNA, the CDR3 is TGTGCCAGTAGTATAGCCGTTACTCGCAGTCAGCCCCAGCATTTT.